The next 22 T cell receptor beta chains were all read from a single sample in a study of blood T cell repertoires in COVID-19. Libraries were prepared by immunoSEQ multiplex PCR; TCRdb keeps only in-frame clonotypes and omits some of them. Counted here are 150,000 to 200,000 clones, about four fifths occurring once; the ten biggest clones make up about 8%. The sequenced material came from peripheral blood. The receptors derive from a man aged 35 to 55 who had recovered from COVID-19.

This chain connects TRBV5-8 to TRBJ1-2; 10 bases map to TRBD1. The CDR3 totals 15 residues. Trimming at V came to 0 bases and at J to 8 bases, leaving 7 bases not matched to a gene. Looked up from germline, CDR1 is SGHTS and CDR2 is YDEGEE. The DNA for the CDR3 is TGTGCCAGCAGCTTGGAGGGACAGGGGAAGTGGGGCTACACCTTC. It is translated as CASSLEGQGKWGYTF.

V and J are TRBV4-1 and TRBJ1-6, with 7 bases lining up with TRBD1. After removal of 1 base from V and 0 bases from J, the junction contained 3 bases not matched to a gene. CDR3 length equals 17 residues. CDR1 and CDR2 from the germline V gene are MGHRA and YSYEKL. CDR3 sequence (DNA): TGCGCCAGCAGCCAAGTATCAGGGGGCTCCTATAATTCACCCCTCCACTTT. Residues: CASSQVSGGSYNSPLHF.

V gene TRBV5-6 combines with J gene TRBJ2-7; D gene uncertain. The CDR3 totals 14 residues. The germline V and J ends were trimmed by 2 bases and 0 bases, with 9 bases remaining between them. Germline V gene sequence: CDR1 SGHDT, CDR2 YYEEEE. The CDR3 is CASSLLQRSYEQYF. The CDR3 DNA follows: TGTGCCAGCAGCTTACTCCAGCGCTCCTACGAGCAGTACTTC.

CDR3 protein: CASSYPRAGANVLTF. CDR3 DNA sequence: TGTGCCAGCAGTTACCCCAGGGCCGGGGCCAACGTCCTGACTTTC. V gene TRBV6-5 combines with J gene TRBJ2-6, with D possibly matching TRBD1 (5 bases). V lost 2 bases and J lost 4, with 9 bases in between. Germline V gene data show CDR1 as MNHEY and CDR2 as SVGAGI. The length of the CDR3 is 15 residues.

This clone was counted a single time. The V gene is TRBV7-3, the J gene TRBJ1-1; D is unresolved. Deletions cut 4 bases from V and 1 base from J, with 7 bases between. Germline V gene data show CDR1 as SGHTA and CDR2 as FQGTGA. The CDR3 is made up of 13 amino acids. CDR3 bases: TGTGCCAGCAGCTCGGGTCCGAACACTGAAGCTTTCTTT. This gives the protein CASSSGPNTEAFF.

The chain combines TRBV4-1 with TRBJ2-3, with TRBD2 matching 11 bases. Germline values: CDR1 MGHRA, CDR2 YSYEKL. The CDR3 loop spans 18 amino acids. Losses at the gene ends were 0 bases for V and 4 bases for J; bases not matched to a gene: 9. The CDR3 DNA follows: TGCGCCAGCAGCCAAGATTTAGCGGGAGGGGCACGGGCAGATACGCAGTATTTT. Translating it yields CASSQDLAGGARADTQYF.

The chain employs TRBV10-3 and TRBJ2-3, with 7 bases identical to TRBD1. V lost 6 bases and J lost 0; bases outside the gene matches: 3. This CDR3 spans 14 amino acids. The germline CDR1 and CDR2 sequences are ENHRY and SYGVKD. CDR3 DNA: TGTGCCATCAGGGACAGGCCTAGCACAGATACGCAGTATTTT. It translates to CAIRDRPSTDTQYF.

As for this clone: Its ends do not fully match the called genes, so a read error is possible. The chain recombines TRBV30 with TRBJ2-7, with 14 bases matching TRBD2. The CDR3 has 13 residues. Germline lookup yields CDR1 GTSNPN and CDR2 SVGIG (reference sequence). This CDR3 is CAWSTSRTSGGTF. CDR3 bases: TGTGCCTGGAGCACCTCTAGGACTAGCGGGGGGACTTTC.

The chain has TRBV7-2 and TRBJ2-1; 8 bases are a match to TRBD2. The junction had 7 bases not matched to a gene; V was cut back by 0 bases and J by 6 bases. The CDR3 totals 16 residues. Germline V gives CDR1 SGHTA, CDR2 FQGNSA. The CDR3 here is CASSLAGTSGFNEQFF. Here the CDR3 DNA reads TGTGCCAGCAGCTTAGCCGGGACTAGTGGTTTCAATGAGCAGTTCTTC.

This sequence joins TRBV4-3 and TRBJ1-1; 8 bases map to TRBD1. V lost 0 bases to trimming and J lost 1 base; unmatched junction nucleotides: 4. Germline V gives CDR1 LGHNA, CDR2 YSLEER. This CDR3 comprises 16 residues. CDR3 in amino acids: CASSQDSTGGNTEAFF. In DNA, the CDR3 is TGCGCCAGCAGCCAAGATAGTACAGGGGGGAACACTGAAGCTTTCTTT.

V gene TRBV5-4 combines with J gene TRBJ2-7; D is unresolved. The CDR3 contains 13 residues. The V and J ends lost 4 bases and 6 bases respectively, with 14 bases between them. Germline CDR1 is SGHNT and CDR2 is YYREEE (reference sequence). The chain's CDR3 is CASSTYSFPEQYF. The CDR3 DNA is TGTGCCAGCAGCACCTACAGCTTCCCCGAGCAGTACTTC.

The chain recombines TRBV12-3 or TRBV12-4 with TRBJ1-2; D not certain. The CDR3 runs to 13 residues. V lost 6 bases to trimming and J lost 4 bases, with 12 bases between them. CDR3 region: CASSLRSGYGYTF. The CDR3 nucleotides read TGTGCCAGCAGCCTTAGGAGTGGCTATGGCTACACCTTC.

The CDR3: CATSQITSTDTQYF. CDR3 in DNA: TGTGCCACCTCGCAAATTACTAGCACAGATACGCAGTATTTT. The rearrangement uses TRBV24-1 and TRBJ2-3; D gene unclear. The CDR3 spans 14 residues. Trimming left V 9 bases short and J 0 bases short, with 12 bases between. Germline V CDR1 and CDR2: KGHDR, SFDVKD.

This clone was seen a few times. The V and J genes are TRBV6-5 and TRBJ1-2, with D perhaps TRBD1 (5 bases). V was clipped by 8 bases and J by 8 bases, with 21 bases between them. The germline gives CDR1 MNHEY, CDR2 SVGAGI. The CDR3 length is 14 residues. CDR3 DNA sequence: TGTGCCAGCGCCCCTAATGGCAGGGCGGAGGGCTACACCTTC. Translating gives CASAPNGRAEGYTF.

This clone appeared a single time. The chain carries TRBV2 and TRBJ2-1, with TRBD2 matching over 8 bases. With 2 bases clipped from V and 8 bases from J, the junction kept 8 bases outside the gene matches. This CDR3 spans 15 amino acids. Germline V gene lookup returns CDR1 SNHLY and CDR2 FYNNEI. CDR3 DNA sequence: TGTGCCAGCAGTGAATCTGGGACTAGTCGCGATGAGCAGTTCTTC. Translated, it gives CASSESGTSRDEQFF. Full variable domain (missing parts from reference TRBV2 and TRBJ2-1): EPEVTQTPSHQVTQMGQEVILRCVPISNHLYFYWYRQILGQKVEFLVSFYNNEISEKSEIFDDQFSVERPDGSNFTLKIRSTKLEDSAMYFCASSESGTSRDEQFFGPGTRLTVL.

This clone was counted at least ten times. The genes are TRBV6-5 and TRBJ1-2, with D maybe TRBD1 (6 bases). Germline values: CDR1 MNHEY, CDR2 SVGAGI. The CDR3 spans 13 residues. With 2 bases removed from V and 4 bases from J, the gap between germline ends came to 8 bases. CDR3: CASSYGQFYGYTF. CDR3 in DNA: TGTGCCAGCAGTTACGGACAGTTCTATGGCTACACCTTC.

V gene TRBV6-6 combines with J gene TRBJ1-2, with 8 bases matching TRBD1. Trimming took 0 bases from V and 5 from J; bases not matched to a gene: 5. Germline assignment: CDR1 MNHNY and CDR2 SVGAGI (reference sequence). The CDR3 totals 15 residues. DNA of the CDR3: TGTGCCAGCAGTTACTCGCAGGGGGCGTATTATGGCTACACCTTC. It yields the protein CASSYSQGAYYGYTF.

Concerning this clone itself: The identical CDR3 is also encoded by other nucleotide sequences in the sample. The chain uses TRBV4-3 and TRBJ2-3; D is unclear. Germline loops: CDR1 LGHNA, CDR2 YSLEER. Trimming shortened V by 1 base and J by 2 bases, and 4 bases separated the two germline ends. The CDR3 has 13 residues. The CDR3 is CASSQGATDTQYF. Written as DNA, the CDR3 is TGCGCCAGCAGCCAAGGGGCCACAGATACGCAGTATTTT.

The table lists this clone with a few counts. The rearrangement joins TRBV12-1 to TRBJ2-2; no DNA check was done on the table's D call, TRBD2. TRBV12-1 is a pseudogene locus. The length of the CDR3 is 13 residues. CDR3 sequence: CASSFKSAGELFF. DNA for the CDR3: TGTGCCAGCAGCTTCAAGAGCGCCGGGGAGCTGTTTTTT.

This chain joins TRBV6-6 and TRBJ1-1; perhaps TRBD1 as D (5 bases). Germline CDR1 and CDR2: MNHNY and SVGAGI (reference sequence). This CDR3 spans 14 amino acids. Trimming cost V 5 bases and J 6 bases, with 16 bases left between them. The CDR3 nucleotides are TGTGCCAGCAGTCCTAGACCCCTAGGGGCTGAAGCTTTCTTT. Translation: CASSPRPLGAEAFF.

The chain carries TRBV7-9 and TRBJ1-4; the D gene is possibly TRBD1 (6 bases). The V gene lost 7 bases and the J gene lost 3 bases, with 12 bases spanning the gap. CDR3 length equals 14 residues. Germline CDR1 SEHNR, CDR2 FQNEAQ (reference sequence). CDR3 sequence (DNA): TGTGCCAGCAAGCTACAGGGTGCTAATGAAAAACTGTTTTTT. Residues: CASKLQGANEKLFF. The full variable domain, completed using reference TRBV7-9 and TRBJ1-4, is DTGVSQNPRHKITKRGQNVTFRCDPISEHNRLYWYRQTLGQGPEFLTYFQNEAQLEKSRLLSDRFSAERPKGSFSTLEIQRTEQGDSAMYLCASKLQGANEKLFFGSGTQLSVL.

The rearrangement joins TRBV30 to TRBJ1-5; TRBD1 aligns across 8 bases. The germline V gene has CDR1 GTSNPN and CDR2 SVGIG (reference sequence). The CDR3 covers 17 residues. With V trimmed by 2 bases and J by 0 bases, 9 bases remained unmatched. In DNA form, the CDR3 reads TGTGCCTGGAGTAAGGACAGGGCCGCTTATAGCAATCAGCCCCAGCATTTT. Translated: CAWSKDRAAYSNQPQHF. The whole variable domain, filled in from reference TRBV30 and TRBJ1-5, reads SQTIHQWPATLVQPVGSPLSLECTVEGTSNPNLYWYRQAAGRGLQLLFYSVGIGQISSEVPQNLSASRPQDRQFILSSKKLLLSDSGFYLCAWSKDRAAYSNQPQHFGDGTRLSIL.